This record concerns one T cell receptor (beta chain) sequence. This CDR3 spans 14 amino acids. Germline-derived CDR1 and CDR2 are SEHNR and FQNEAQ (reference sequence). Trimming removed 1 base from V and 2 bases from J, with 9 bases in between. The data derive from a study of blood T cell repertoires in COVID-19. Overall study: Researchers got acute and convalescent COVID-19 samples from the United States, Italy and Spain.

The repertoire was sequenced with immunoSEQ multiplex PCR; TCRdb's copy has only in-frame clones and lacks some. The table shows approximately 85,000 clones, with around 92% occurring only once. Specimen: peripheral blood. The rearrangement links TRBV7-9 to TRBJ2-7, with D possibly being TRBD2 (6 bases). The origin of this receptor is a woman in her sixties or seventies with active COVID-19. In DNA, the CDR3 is TGTGCCAGCAGCTTAGGGGGGGATACCTACGAGCAGTACTTC. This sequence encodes CASSLGGDTYEQYF.